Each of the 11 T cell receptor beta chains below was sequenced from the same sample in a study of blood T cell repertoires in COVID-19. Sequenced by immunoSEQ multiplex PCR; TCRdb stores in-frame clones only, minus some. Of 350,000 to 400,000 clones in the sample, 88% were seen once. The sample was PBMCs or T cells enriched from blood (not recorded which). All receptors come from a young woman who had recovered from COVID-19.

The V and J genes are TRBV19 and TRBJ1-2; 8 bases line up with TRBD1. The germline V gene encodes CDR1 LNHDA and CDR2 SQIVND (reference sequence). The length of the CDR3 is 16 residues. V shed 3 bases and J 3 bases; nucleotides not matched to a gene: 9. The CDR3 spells CASSIWSQGADYGYTF. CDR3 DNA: TGTGCCAGTAGTATTTGGTCCCAGGGGGCGGACTATGGCTACACCTTC.

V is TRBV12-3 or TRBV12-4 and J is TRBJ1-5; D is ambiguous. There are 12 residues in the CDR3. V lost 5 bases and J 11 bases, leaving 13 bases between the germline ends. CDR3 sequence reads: CASSPHREAQHF. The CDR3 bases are TGTGCCAGCAGTCCCCATCGAGAGGCCCAGCATTTT.

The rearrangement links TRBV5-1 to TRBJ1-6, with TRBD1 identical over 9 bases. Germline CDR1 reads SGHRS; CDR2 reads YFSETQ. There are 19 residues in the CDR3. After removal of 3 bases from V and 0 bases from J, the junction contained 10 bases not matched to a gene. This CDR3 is CASSYRMTGGSSYNSPLHF. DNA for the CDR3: TGCGCCAGCAGCTACAGAATGACAGGGGGAAGCTCCTATAATTCACCCCTCCACTTT.

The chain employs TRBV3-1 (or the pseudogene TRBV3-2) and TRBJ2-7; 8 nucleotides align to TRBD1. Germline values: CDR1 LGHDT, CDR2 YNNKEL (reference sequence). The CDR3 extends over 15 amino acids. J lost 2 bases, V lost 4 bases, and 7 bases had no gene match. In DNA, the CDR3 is TGTGCCAGCAGCCGAGGACAGGGAAAGGCCTACGAGCAGTACTTC. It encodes CASSRGQGKAYEQYF.

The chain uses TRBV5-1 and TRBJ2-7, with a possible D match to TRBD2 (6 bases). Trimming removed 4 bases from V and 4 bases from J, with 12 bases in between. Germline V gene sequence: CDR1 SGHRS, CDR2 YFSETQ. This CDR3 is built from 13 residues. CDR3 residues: CASSQIAGYEQYF. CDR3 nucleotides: TGCGCCAGCAGCCAAATTGCGGGGTACGAGCAGTACTTC.

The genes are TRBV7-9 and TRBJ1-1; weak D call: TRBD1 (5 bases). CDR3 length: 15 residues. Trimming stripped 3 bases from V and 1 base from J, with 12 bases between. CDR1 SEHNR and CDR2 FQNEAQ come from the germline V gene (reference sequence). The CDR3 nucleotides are TGTGCCAGCAGCTTTCTTTACGGGGGGAACACTGAAGCTTTCTTT. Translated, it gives CASSFLYGGNTEAFF. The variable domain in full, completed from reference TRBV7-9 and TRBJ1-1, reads DTGVSQNPRHKITKRGQNVTFRCDPISEHNRLYWYRQTLGQGPEFLTYFQNEAQLEKSRLLSDRFSAERPKGSFSTLEIQRTEQGDSAMYLCASSFLYGGNTEAFFGQGTRLTVV.

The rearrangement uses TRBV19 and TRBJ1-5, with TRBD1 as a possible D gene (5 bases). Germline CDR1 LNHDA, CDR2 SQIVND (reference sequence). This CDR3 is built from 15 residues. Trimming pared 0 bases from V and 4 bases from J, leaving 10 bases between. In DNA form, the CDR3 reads TGTGCCAGTAGTATAGATTCAGGGATAAATCAGCCCCAGCATTTT. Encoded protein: CASSIDSGINQPQHF.

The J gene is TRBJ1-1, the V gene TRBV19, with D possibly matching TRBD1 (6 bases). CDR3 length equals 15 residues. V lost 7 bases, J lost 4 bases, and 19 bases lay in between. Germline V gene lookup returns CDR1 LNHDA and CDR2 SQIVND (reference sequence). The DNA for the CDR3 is TGTGCCAGTACTCATATGGGGGCCGACCTCACTGAAGCTTTCTTT. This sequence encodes CASTHMGADLTEAFF.

The CDR3 DNA sequence: TGCAGCGCTGACAGGGCCTATGGCTACACCTTC. Encoded protein: CSADRAYGYTF. This chain uses TRBV29-1 with TRBJ1-2; 7 bases match TRBD1. Germline V gene sequence: CDR1 SQVTM, CDR2 ANQGSEA. The CDR3 spans 11 residues. J gave up 4 bases and V 7 bases, and 3 bases lay outside the gene matches.

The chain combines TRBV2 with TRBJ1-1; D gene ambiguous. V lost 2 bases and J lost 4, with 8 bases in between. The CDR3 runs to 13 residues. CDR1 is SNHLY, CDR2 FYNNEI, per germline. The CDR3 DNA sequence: TGTGCCAGCAGTGAATCGAGTGGCACTGAAGCTTTCTTT. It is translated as CASSESSGTEAFF.

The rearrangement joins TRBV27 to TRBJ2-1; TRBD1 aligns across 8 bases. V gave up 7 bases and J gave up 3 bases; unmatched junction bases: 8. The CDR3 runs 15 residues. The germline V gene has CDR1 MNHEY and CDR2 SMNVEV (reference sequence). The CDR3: CASTVRTGIYNEQFF. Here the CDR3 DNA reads TGTGCCAGCACCGTACGGACAGGGATCTACAATGAGCAGTTCTTC.